This entry lists 4 T cell receptor beta chains sequenced from one sample in a study of neurological immune-mediated disorders. Each CDR3 protein gets one entry after TCRdb re-called the 5' RACE reads with MiXCR. The profile covers some 38,000 distinct CDR3 sequences, with 3% to 4.5% appearing a single time and less than 2.5% taken by the ten largest. The sequenced sample was PBMCs. The origin of the receptors is a man aged 25 to 40 with multiple sclerosis.

This clonotype was seen at least ten times. The chain has TRBV5-1 and TRBJ2-3; maybe TRBD1 (5 bases). CDR1 is SGHRS and CDR2 is YFSETQ in the germline V gene. V was trimmed by 0 bases and J by 1 base, leaving 6 bases between them. This CDR3 is built from 14 residues. The CDR3 loop reads CASSLEQGTDTQYF. The CDR3 DNA reads TGCGCCAGCAGCTTGGAACAGGGCACAGATACGCAGTATTTT.

The genes are TRBV6-5 and TRBJ2-3; D is unresolved. CDR1 is MNHEY, CDR2 SVGAGI, per germline. Between the trimmed V and J ends, which lost 6 bases and 0 bases, there was a span of 10 bases. CDR3 length: 14 amino acids. The CDR3 DNA reads as TGTGCCAGCAGCCGAGCATCTAGCACAGATACGCAGTATTTT. This sequence encodes CASSRASSTDTQYF.

This clonotype occurred a few times. The CDR3 spells CASSVRTDPAYEQYF. The CDR3 DNA reads as TGTGCCAGCAGCGTCCGGACGGACCCTGCCTACGAGCAGTACTTC. This chain joins TRBV9 and TRBJ2-7; D is unclear. CDR1 and CDR2 from the germline V gene are SGDLS and YYNGEE. The CDR3 consists of 15 residues. Deletions cut 2 bases from V and 2 bases from J, with 14 bases between.

Many counts were recorded for this clonotype. The gene calls are TRBV20-1 and TRBJ1-3; weak D call: TRBD1 (5 bases). V was clipped by 1 base and J by 4 bases, with 14 bases between them. CDR3 length: 15 amino acids. CDR1 is DFQATT and CDR2 is SNEGSKA in the germline V gene (reference sequence). The CDR3 nucleotides are TGCAGTGCTAGAGTCCCAGGGAAGTCCGGAAACACCATATATTTT. Amino acids: CSARVPGKSGNTIYF.